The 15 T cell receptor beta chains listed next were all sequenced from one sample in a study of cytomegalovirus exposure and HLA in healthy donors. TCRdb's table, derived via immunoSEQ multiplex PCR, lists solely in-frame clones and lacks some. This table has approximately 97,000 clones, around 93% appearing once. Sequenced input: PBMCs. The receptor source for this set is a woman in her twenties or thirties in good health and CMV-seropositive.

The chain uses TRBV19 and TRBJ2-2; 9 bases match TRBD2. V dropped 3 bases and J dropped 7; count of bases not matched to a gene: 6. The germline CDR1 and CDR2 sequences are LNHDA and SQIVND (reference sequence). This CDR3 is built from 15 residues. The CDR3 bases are TGTGCCAGTAGTATTAGCGGGAGTTATAACGGGGAGCTGTTTTTT. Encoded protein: CASSISGSYNGELFF.

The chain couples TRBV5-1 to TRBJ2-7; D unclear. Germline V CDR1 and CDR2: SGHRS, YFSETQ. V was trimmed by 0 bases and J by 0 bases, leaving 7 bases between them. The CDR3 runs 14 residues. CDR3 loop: CASSLGTVSYEQYF. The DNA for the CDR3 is TGCGCCAGCAGCTTGGGTACAGTCTCCTACGAGCAGTACTTC. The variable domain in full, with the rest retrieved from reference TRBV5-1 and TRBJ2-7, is KAGVTQTPRYLIKTRGQQVTLSCSPISGHRSVSWYQQTPGQGLQFLFEYFSETQRNKGNFPGRFSGRQFSNSRSEMNVSTLELGDSALYLCASSLGTVSYEQYFGPGTRLTVT.

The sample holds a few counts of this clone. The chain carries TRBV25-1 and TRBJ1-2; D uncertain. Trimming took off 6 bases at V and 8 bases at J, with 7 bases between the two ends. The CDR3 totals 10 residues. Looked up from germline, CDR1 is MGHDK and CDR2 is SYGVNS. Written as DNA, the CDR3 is TGTGCCAGCAGGATAAGCGGCTACACCTTC. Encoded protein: CASRISGYTF.

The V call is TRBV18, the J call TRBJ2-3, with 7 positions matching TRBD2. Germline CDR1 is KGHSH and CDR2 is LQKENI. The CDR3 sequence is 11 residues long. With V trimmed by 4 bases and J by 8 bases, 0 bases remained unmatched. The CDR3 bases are TGTGCCAGCTCACGGGAGGGTACGCAGTATTTT. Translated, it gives CASSREGTQYF.

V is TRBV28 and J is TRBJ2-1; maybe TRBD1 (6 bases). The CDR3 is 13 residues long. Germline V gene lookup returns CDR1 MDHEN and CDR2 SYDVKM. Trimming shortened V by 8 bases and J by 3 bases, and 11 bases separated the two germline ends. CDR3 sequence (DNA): TGTGCCAGCGCATGGGGGCTCTACAATGAGCAGTTCTTC. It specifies CASAWGLYNEQFF.

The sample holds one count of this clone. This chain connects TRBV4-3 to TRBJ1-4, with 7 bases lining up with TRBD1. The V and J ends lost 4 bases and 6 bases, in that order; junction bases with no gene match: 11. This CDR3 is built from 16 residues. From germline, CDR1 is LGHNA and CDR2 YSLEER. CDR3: CASSPATGWKDEKLFF. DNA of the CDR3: TGCGCCAGCAGCCCAGCGACAGGGTGGAAAGATGAAAAACTGTTTTTT.

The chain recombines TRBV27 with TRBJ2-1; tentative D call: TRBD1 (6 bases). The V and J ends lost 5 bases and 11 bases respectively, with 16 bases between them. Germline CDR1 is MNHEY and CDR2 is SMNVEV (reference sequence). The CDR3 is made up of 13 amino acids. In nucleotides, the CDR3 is TGTGCCAGCAGTCGAAACCTACAGGGTAAGCAGTTCTTC. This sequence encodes CASSRNLQGKQFF.

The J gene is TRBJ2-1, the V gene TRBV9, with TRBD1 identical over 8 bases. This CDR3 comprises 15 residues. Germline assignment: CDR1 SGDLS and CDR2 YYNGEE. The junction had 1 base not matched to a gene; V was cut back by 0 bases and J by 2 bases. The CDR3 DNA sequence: TGTGCCAGCAGCGTAGAGGGACAGGCCTACAATGAGCAGTTCTTC. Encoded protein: CASSVEGQAYNEQFF. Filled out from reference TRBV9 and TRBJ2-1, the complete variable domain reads DSGVTQTPKHLITATGQRVTLRCSPRSGDLSVYWYQQSLDQGLQFLIQYYNGEERAKGNILERFSAQQFPDLHSELNLSSLELGDSALYFCASSVEGQAYNEQFFGPGTRLTVL.

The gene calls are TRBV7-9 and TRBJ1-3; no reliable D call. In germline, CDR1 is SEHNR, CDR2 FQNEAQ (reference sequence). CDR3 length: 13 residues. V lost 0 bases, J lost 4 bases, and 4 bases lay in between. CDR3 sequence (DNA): TGTGCCAGCAGCTTAGCGCGAGGAAACACCATATATTTT. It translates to CASSLARGNTIYF.

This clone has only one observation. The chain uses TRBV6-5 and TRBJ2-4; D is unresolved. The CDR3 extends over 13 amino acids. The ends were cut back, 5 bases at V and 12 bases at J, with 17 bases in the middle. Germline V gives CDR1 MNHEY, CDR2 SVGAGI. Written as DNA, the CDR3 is TGTGCCAGCAGTCAAACTGAGGCTACTGCTCAGTACTTC. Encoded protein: CASSQTEATAQYF.

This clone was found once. The CDR3: CASSLGAGVNTDTQYF. The DNA of the CDR3 is TGCGCCAGCAGCTTGGGAGCGGGCGTTAACACAGATACGCAGTATTTT. This sequence joins TRBV5-1 and TRBJ2-3, with D maybe TRBD2 (6 bases). V gave up 0 bases and J gave up 2 bases, with 13 bases separating them. The germline gives CDR1 SGHRS, CDR2 YFSETQ. The CDR3 has 16 amino acids.

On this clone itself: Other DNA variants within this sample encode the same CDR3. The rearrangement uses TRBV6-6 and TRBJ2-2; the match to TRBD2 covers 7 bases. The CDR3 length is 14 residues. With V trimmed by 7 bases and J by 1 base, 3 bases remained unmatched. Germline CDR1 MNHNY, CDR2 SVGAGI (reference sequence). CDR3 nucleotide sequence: TGTGCCAGCAAGCGGGGAGAGAACACCGGGGAGCTGTTTTTT. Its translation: CASKRGENTGELFF.

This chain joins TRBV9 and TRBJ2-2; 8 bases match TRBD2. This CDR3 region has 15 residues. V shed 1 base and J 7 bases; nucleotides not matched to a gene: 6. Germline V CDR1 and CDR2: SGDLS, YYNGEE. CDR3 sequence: CASSVSGSRGGELFF. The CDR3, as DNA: TGTGCCAGCAGCGTAAGCGGGAGTCGGGGCGGGGAGCTGTTTTTT.

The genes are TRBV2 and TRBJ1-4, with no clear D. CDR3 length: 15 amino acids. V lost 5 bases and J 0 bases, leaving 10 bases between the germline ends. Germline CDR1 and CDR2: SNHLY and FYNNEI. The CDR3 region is CASSLWSATNEKLFF. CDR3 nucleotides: TGTGCCAGCAGTCTTTGGAGCGCAACTAATGAAAAACTGTTTTTT.

The CDR3 nucleotides read TGTGCCACCAGCAGAGGGGGACTAGCGGGAGGGCTAGGGAATGAGCAGTTCTTC. This translates into CATSRGGLAGGLGNEQFF. The chain links TRBV15 to TRBJ2-1, with TRBD2 matching over 16 bases. After removal of 1 base from V and 7 bases from J, the junction contained 7 bases not matched to a gene. The germline CDR1 and CDR2 sequences are LNHNV and YYDKDF (reference sequence). The CDR3 loop spans 18 amino acids.